This TCR beta chain was found in a study of identical twins. General study findings and limits: Beta clonotypes that were abundant in cord blood contained fewer insertions, a pattern absent from memory repertoires. Sharing of beta out-of-frame sequences by twins showed a weaker excess. Out-of-frame alpha sequences common to twins exhibited a surplus of low generation probability.

In germline, CDR1 is KGHSH, CDR2 LQKENI. V gave up 4 bases and J gave up 8 bases, with 17 bases separating them. The CDR3 has 14 residues. TCRdb itself ran the 5' RACE reads through MiXCR, one entry per CDR3 protein. Among 430,000 or so distinct CDR3 sequences listed, more than 20% were seen once. A word on this clonotype: Its target is unknown.

The data were also submitted as part of a second study, on T cells expressing NK-cell markers. That report notes: Clones of NKG2C+ T cells that had expanded were of unclear HCMV specificity.

The chain recombines TRBV18 with TRBJ1-2; tentative D call: TRBD1 (6 bases). The receptor comes from a young woman in good health. The sample comprised CD4+ T cells sorted from blood. CDR3 sequence: CASSLSAGVEGYTF. Written as DNA, the CDR3 is TGTGCCAGCTCACTCTCCGCAGGGGTAGAGGGCTACACCTTC.